This TCR beta chain came from a study of blood T cell repertoires in COVID-19. CDR1 is KGHSH and CDR2 is LQKENI in the germline V gene. The CDR3 extends over 16 amino acids. The ends lost 2 bases at V and 0 bases at J; junction bases unmatched: 6. The data were produced by immunoSEQ multiplex PCR, yet TCRdb's version contains in-frame clones alone and is incomplete. This repertoire shows under 400,000 clones, 65% to 90% found once; its top ten account for about 4.2%. This clone was seen once. The material sequenced was PBMCs or T cells enriched from blood (not recorded which). The sequence was obtained from a woman between 40 and 50 years old with acute COVID-19. This sequence joins TRBV18 and TRBJ1-1; 7 bases line up with TRBD1. The CDR3 reads CASSPNQGGLNTEAFF. In DNA form, the CDR3 reads TGTGCCAGCTCACCAAACCAGGGGGGCTTGAACACTGAAGCTTTCTTT. Variable domain in full (rest from reference TRBV18 and TRBJ1-1): NAGVMQNPRHLVRRRGQEARLRCSPMKGHSHVYWYRQLPEEGLKFMVYLQKENIIDESGMPKERFSAEFPKEGPSILRIQQVVRGDSAAYFCASSPNQGGLNTEAFFGQGTRLTVV.